This T cell receptor (beta chain) is drawn from a study of beta chain features in type 1 diabetes. Findings of the study overall: All four CD4+ subsets of Type 1 diabetes patients contained TCRB CDR3s that were moderately but significantly shorter. Insertion counts at VDJ junctions were lower in type 1 diabetes patients, who also showed more deletions there.

A CD45RO/CCR7/CD25/CD127/CD95/CD27 panel sorted naive, central memory, regulatory and stem cell-like memory CD4+ cells. Every sorted population was more than 95% pure. About this clone: What it binds is unknown.

The investigators reverse transcribed all of the isolated RNA, so they sequenced expressed TCRB transcripts. Produced via immunoSEQ multiplex PCR; TCRdb's table is partial and in-frame only. The data hold some 270,000 clones, with 12% to 15% observed a single time. Trimming left V 7 bases short and J 3 bases short, with 15 bases between. Germline V gene data show CDR1 as MNHEY and CDR2 as SVGAGI. The CDR3 length is 14 residues. V gene TRBV6-5 combines with J gene TRBJ2-5, with D perhaps TRBD2 (6 bases). This clonotype originated in a woman in her forties in good health. Sequenced: naive CD4+ T cells from blood. CDR3 amino acids: CASIDRGKKETQYF. CDR3 bases: TGTGCCAGCATCGATCGGGGGAAAAAAGAGACCCAGTACTTC.